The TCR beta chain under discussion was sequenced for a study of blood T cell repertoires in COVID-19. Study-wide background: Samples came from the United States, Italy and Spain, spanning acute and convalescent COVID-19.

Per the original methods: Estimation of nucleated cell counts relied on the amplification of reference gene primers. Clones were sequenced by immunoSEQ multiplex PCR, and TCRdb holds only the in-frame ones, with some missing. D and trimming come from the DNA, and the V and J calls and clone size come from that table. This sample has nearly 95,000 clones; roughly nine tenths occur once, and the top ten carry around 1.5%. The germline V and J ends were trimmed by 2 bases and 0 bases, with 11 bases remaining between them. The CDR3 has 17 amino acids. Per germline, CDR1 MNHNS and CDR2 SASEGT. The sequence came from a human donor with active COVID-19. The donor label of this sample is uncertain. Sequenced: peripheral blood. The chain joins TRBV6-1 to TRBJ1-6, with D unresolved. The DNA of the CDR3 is TGTGCCAGCAGTGAATTTGCAGGCACCTCCTATAATTCACCCCTCCACTTT. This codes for CASSEFAGTSYNSPLHF.